These 25 T cell receptor beta chains share one sample of origin, sequenced in a study of CD8+ T cells in alopecia areata. RNA extraction and reverse transcription yielded cDNA as sequencing template. Profiled with immunoSEQ multiplex PCR; TCRdb holds only in-frame clones, not every one. This table holds 150,000 to 180,000 clones, more than 45% found once. The sequencing used CD8+ T cells sorted from blood, collected at week 0. Receptor source: a human donor with alopecia areata.

This chain links TRBV7-2 with TRBJ2-2; perhaps TRBD1 as D (6 bases). This CDR3 is built from 15 residues. Trimming took 0 bases from V and 4 from J, leaving 9 bases between them. Per germline, CDR1 SGHTA and CDR2 FQGNSA. CDR3 region: CASSLAGAGTGELFF. The CDR3 DNA reads TGTGCCAGCAGCTTAGCGGGGGCGGGCACCGGGGAGCTGTTTTTT.

The rearrangement uses TRBV13 and TRBJ1-1; D gene ambiguous. The CDR3 covers 11 residues. Trimming shortened V by 2 bases and J by 5 bases, and 3 bases separated the two germline ends. Per germline, CDR1 PRHDT and CDR2 FYEKMQ (reference sequence). DNA of the CDR3: TGTGCCAGCAGCTTAAAAACTGAAGCTTTCTTT. This codes for CASSLKTEAFF.

This clone was seen more than once but under ten times. The gene calls are TRBV4-3 and TRBJ2-7; 8 positions agree with TRBD2. The length of the CDR3 is 15 residues. Germline V gives CDR1 LGHNA, CDR2 YSLEER. V lost 0 bases and J lost 5; bases outside the gene matches: 6. CDR3 loop: CASSQENQRGNEQYF. The CDR3 region has the DNA TGCGCCAGCAGCCAAGAAAATCAGCGGGGGAACGAGCAGTACTTC.

The rearrangement uses TRBV5-1 and TRBJ2-7; 9 positions agree with TRBD1. Germline CDR1 reads SGHRS; CDR2 reads YFSETQ. The trim removed 4 bases at V and 3 bases at J, leaving 2 bases unmatched. The CDR3 extends over 13 amino acids. The CDR3 spells CASSTGQGYEQYF. CDR3 coding DNA: TGCGCCAGCAGCACGGGACAGGGCTACGAGCAGTACTTC.

This clone came up once. This chain uses TRBV5-6 with TRBJ2-1; possible D gene TRBD2, 6 bases. Trimming took 4 bases from V and 8 from J, leaving 16 bases between them. Germline-derived CDR1 and CDR2 are SGHDT and YYEEEE. CDR3 length: 14 amino acids. In nucleotides, the CDR3 is TGTGCCAGCAGCCCGCGGGGATACCTGCATGAGCAGTTCTTC. It yields the protein CASSPRGYLHEQFF.

This clone appeared a few times. The chain has TRBV7-9 and TRBJ1-2, with D perhaps matching TRBD1 (5 bases). The CDR3 runs 16 residues. Looked up from germline, CDR1 is SEHNR and CDR2 is FQNEAQ (reference sequence). Between the trimmed V and J ends, which lost 3 bases and 8 bases, there was a span of 22 bases. DNA for the CDR3: TGTGCCAGCAGCTTCGGGGACGAGGTACGGATATCGGGCTACACCTTC. This translates into CASSFGDEVRISGYTF.

The chain uses TRBV19 and TRBJ1-4; 8 nucleotides match TRBD1. The CDR3 loop spans 13 amino acids. V shed 3 bases and J 6 bases; nucleotides not matched to a gene: 0. Germline values: CDR1 LNHDA, CDR2 SQIVND (reference sequence). In DNA, the CDR3 is TGTGCCAGTAGTATGACAGGGGATGAAAAACTGTTTTTT. Encoded protein: CASSMTGDEKLFF.

There are a few counts of this clone. The gene calls are TRBV29-1 and TRBJ1-1; the D is unclear. The CDR3 consists of 14 residues. V was pared by 0 bases and J by 5 bases, with 13 bases between. Germline CDR1 SQVTM, CDR2 ANQGSEA. In DNA, the CDR3 is TGCAGCGTTGAAGATCGGAGGTTAGGAACTGAAGCTTTCTTT. Translating gives CSVEDRRLGTEAFF.

The gene calls are TRBV4-3 and TRBJ1-1, with D uncertain. CDR1 and CDR2 from the germline V gene are LGHNA and YSLEER. V was trimmed by 0 bases and J by 0 bases, leaving 8 bases between them. The CDR3 length is 15 residues. The DNA of the CDR3 is TGCGCCAGCAGCCAAGATCGGTTCATGAACACTGAAGCTTTCTTT. Translating gives CASSQDRFMNTEAFF.

This clone was detected only a few times. V usage is TRBV30 and J usage is TRBJ1-1, with TRBD1 as a possible D gene (5 bases). Trimming pared 5 bases from V and 4 bases from J, leaving 14 bases between. The CDR3 runs 13 residues. Germline loops: CDR1 GTSNPN, CDR2 SVGIG (reference sequence). CDR3 sequence: CAWGDGAVTEAFF. In DNA, the CDR3 is TGTGCCTGGGGTGACGGGGCAGTCACTGAAGCTTTCTTT.

The gene calls are TRBV5-1 and TRBJ2-3, with D unclear. The ends were cut back, 4 bases at V and 3 bases at J, with 21 bases in the middle. The length of the CDR3 is 17 residues. CDR1 is SGHRS, CDR2 YFSETQ, per germline. The chain's CDR3 is CASSVAGLERTTDTQYF. CDR3 DNA sequence: TGCGCCAGCAGCGTGGCCGGTCTAGAGAGGACGACAGATACGCAGTATTTT.

V is TRBV6-5 and J is TRBJ1-6; the D gene is possibly TRBD1 (5 bases). There are 14 residues in the CDR3. Looked up from germline, CDR1 is MNHEY and CDR2 is SVGAGI. Trimming cost V 7 bases and J 7 bases, with 14 bases left between them. CDR3 protein: CASTLTGTNSPLHF. CDR3 DNA sequence: TGTGCCAGCACCCTCACGGGGACGAATTCACCCCTCCACTTT.

V usage is TRBV29-1 and J usage is TRBJ1-3; D uncertain. Germline-derived CDR1 and CDR2 are SQVTM and ANQGSEA. The CDR3 loop spans 10 amino acids. V lost 6 bases and J lost 8, with 8 bases in between. As DNA, the CDR3 is TGCAGCGTCCTTGGGGACACCATATATTTT. It encodes CSVLGDTIYF.

This clone was counted only a few times. The V and J genes are TRBV29-1 and TRBJ1-2; D is uncertain. CDR1 is SQVTM, CDR2 ANQGSEA, per germline. V lost 6 bases and J lost 3, with 11 bases in between. This CDR3 has 12 amino acids. CDR3: CSVEDRYYGYTF. CDR3 DNA sequence: TGCAGCGTGGAGGACCGCTACTATGGCTACACCTTC.

CDR3 DNA sequence: TGTGCCAGCAGCAGTACAGGGGATCCATCCTACAATGAGCAGTTCTTC. As protein: CASSSTGDPSYNEQFF. The J gene is TRBJ2-1, the V gene TRBV5-6, with 7 bases matching TRBD1. The germline CDR1 and CDR2 sequences are SGHDT and YYEEEE. V was clipped by 4 bases and J by 1 base; unmatched bases: 8. The CDR3 is made up of 16 amino acids.

V usage is TRBV6-5 and J usage is TRBJ1-1, with D unresolved. The CDR3 covers 12 residues. The V end lost 2 bases, the J end lost 5 bases, and 6 bases lay between the germline ends. Germline V lookup: CDR1 MNHEY, CDR2 SVGAGI. The CDR3 spells CASSYEGTEAFF. The DNA of the CDR3 is TGTGCCAGCAGTTACGAAGGAACTGAAGCTTTCTTT.

A few counts support this clone. The V call is TRBV13, the J call TRBJ2-7; maybe TRBD1 (5 bases). This CDR3 is built from 14 residues. V dropped 3 bases and J dropped 0 bases, with 9 bases sitting between them. Germline lookup yields CDR1 PRHDT and CDR2 FYEKMQ (reference sequence). In nucleotides, the CDR3 is TGTGCCAGCAGCTTGGGTGACAGCTCCTACGAGCAGTACTTC. It encodes CASSLGDSSYEQYF.

This clone came up a few times. The chain carries TRBV6-6 and TRBJ2-3, with 10 bases aligning to TRBD1. The trim removed 5 bases at V and 6 bases at J, leaving 5 bases unmatched. Germline assignment: CDR1 MNHNY and CDR2 SVGAGI (reference sequence). This CDR3 is built from 14 residues. The CDR3 loop is CASSPRQGADTQYF. The CDR3 region has the DNA TGTGCCAGCAGTCCAAGACAGGGGGCTGATACGCAGTATTTT.

The chain is built from TRBV29-1 and TRBJ2-1, with D perhaps given as TRBD1 or TRBD2 (5 bases each). The CDR3 extends over 10 amino acids. V dropped 7 bases and J dropped 5 bases, with 6 bases sitting between them. Looked up from germline, CDR1 is SQVTM and CDR2 is ANQGSEA. This CDR3 reads CSGGNNEQFF. In nucleotides, the CDR3 is TGCAGCGGGGGGAACAATGAGCAGTTCTTC.

The genes are TRBV29-1 and TRBJ1-1; D unresolved. The CDR3 runs 12 residues. Germline CDR1 reads SQVTM; CDR2 reads ANQGSEA. Trimming pared 6 bases from V and 6 bases from J, leaving 14 bases between. The CDR3 DNA follows: TGCAGCGTCGAAACTCCGAGAGCTGAAGCTTTCTTT. It is translated as CSVETPRAEAFF.

This clone was seen only a few times. The chain joins TRBV4-3 to TRBJ2-3, with D perhaps given as TRBD1 or TRBD2 (6 bases each). The germline V gene encodes CDR1 LGHNA and CDR2 YSLEER. The CDR3 spans 16 residues. V was clipped by 1 base and J by 3 bases, with 14 bases between them. CDR3 protein: CASSQAEGGLTDTQYF. The CDR3 DNA sequence: TGCGCCAGCAGCCAAGCGGAAGGGGGGCTAACAGATACGCAGTATTTT.

V is TRBV13 and J is TRBJ2-2; no firm D call. V lost 5 bases, J lost 9 bases, and 13 bases lay in between. The germline CDR1 and CDR2 sequences are PRHDT and FYEKMQ (reference sequence). The CDR3 has 13 amino acids. CDR3 sequence reads: CASSPPSRRELFF. CDR3 sequence (DNA): TGTGCCAGCAGCCCCCCCTCCCGGCGGGAGCTGTTTTTT.

The V and J genes are TRBV30 and TRBJ2-1; D gene unclear. Germline V lookup: CDR1 GTSNPN, CDR2 SVGIG (reference sequence). The CDR3 covers 13 residues. Trimming left V 5 bases short and J 6 bases short, with 14 bases between. CDR3 amino acids: CAWSASLRNEQFF. Written as DNA, the CDR3 is TGTGCCTGGTCAGCTAGTCTTCGCAATGAGCAGTTCTTC.

This sequence joins TRBV30 and TRBJ2-1; D might be TRBD2 (6 bases). V was pared by 5 bases and J by 7 bases, with 12 bases between. Germline assignment: CDR1 GTSNPN and CDR2 SVGIG (reference sequence). The CDR3 sequence is 12 residues long. The CDR3: CAWASAGNEQFF. CDR3 bases: TGTGCCTGGGCCTCGGCGGGGAATGAGCAGTTCTTC.

The CDR3: CAISDGEETQYF. The CDR3, as DNA: TGTGCCATCAGTGATGGGGAGGAGACCCAGTACTTC. The V gene is TRBV10-3, the J gene TRBJ2-5; a weak D match, TRBD2 (5 bases). This CDR3 region has 12 residues. Germline values: CDR1 ENHRY, CDR2 SYGVKD. Deletions cut 3 bases from V and 5 bases from J, with 7 bases between.